A selection of T cell receptor beta chains follows, all from one sample in a study of T cell responses to AZD1222 COVID-19 vaccine. Measured with immunoSEQ multiplex PCR; TCRdb has only the in-frame clones, and not every one. The repertoire holds 80,000 or so clones, with approximately 90% as singletons. The sequenced sample was peripheral blood, obtained 28 days after the second AZD1222 dose. The receptor set was obtained from an adult who received the AZD1222 COVID-19 vaccine. Both conserved end residues are part of each CDR3. Fields, in order: D gene, J gene, V gene, clone size, CDR3 DNA, CDR3 protein. D genes are given only for firm matches. Size values are once, few and many counts, or a class for expanded clones, and some rows have none.

>-|TRBJ2-7|TRBV9|-
TGTGCCAGCAGTGAATCACTCGGGACGCAGACGGACGAGCAGTACTTC
CASSESLGTQTDEQYF
>-|TRBJ2-1|TRBV11-3|-
TGTGCCAGCAGCTTAGATATTAGCTCCTACAATGAGCAGTTCTTC
CASSLDISSYNEQFF
>TRBD2|TRBJ2-3|TRBV29-1|-
TGCAGCCACCGGGGGGGTAGCGGGACAGATACGCAGTATTTT
CSHRGGSGTDTQYF
>-|TRBJ1-4|TRBV5-1|-
TGCGCCAGCAGCTTGGGGGTCCAGGCGGGAGAAAAACTGTTTTTT
CASSLGVQAGEKLFF
>-|TRBJ2-3|TRBV9|once
TGTGCCAGCAGCGAGTTAGGTGGGTCAGATACGCAGTATTTT
CASSELGGSDTQYF
>TRBD2|TRBJ2-3|TRBV19|few
TGTGCCAGTAGTATAAAGCGGGGGGGCACAGATACGCAGTATTTT
CASSIKRGGTDTQYF
>TRBD2|TRBJ2-1|TRBV19|-
TGTGCCAGTAGCCCCCTAGCGGGGGGTCTCGATGAGCAGTTCTTC
CASSPLAGGLDEQFF
>TRBD2|TRBJ2-5|TRBV5-1|-
TGCGCCAGCAGCCGGGAGGTTGGGCGGGTCGGATACTTC
CASSREVGRVGYF
>-|TRBJ1-2|TRBV5-1|-
TGCGCCAGCAGCTTCCCCAGCAACTATGGCTACACCTTC
CASSFPSNYGYTF
>-|TRBJ1-5|TRBV7-9|-
TGTGCCAGCAGTTTAACAGGGCGGGGGAGCAATCAGCCCCAGCATTTT
CASSLTGRGSNQPQHF
>-|TRBJ1-5|TRBV5-1|-
TGCGCCAGCAGTTCCGGGACGGGGCGCTCGCCCCAGCATTTT
CASSSGTGRSPQHF
>-|TRBJ2-7|TRBV9|-
TGTGCCAGCAGCGGGGACACCTCCTACGAGCAGTACTTC
CASSGDTSYEQYF
>TRBD1|TRBJ1-4|TRBV5-1|-
TGCGCCAGCAGCTTCAGGGGGAGTGATGAAAAACTGTTTTTT
CASSFRGSDEKLFF
>TRBD2|TRBJ2-1|TRBV7-3|-
TGTGCCAGCAGCTTAACGCGGGAGGGAGGGAATGAGCAGTTCTTC
CASSLTREGGNEQFF
>-|TRBJ2-7|TRBV7-2|-
TGTGCCAGCGGAAACGATTTTAGCTCCTACGAGCAGTACTTC
CASGNDFSSYEQYF
>TRBD1|TRBJ1-1|TRBV9|-
TGTGCCAGCAGCGCCGGACAGGGTGATGAGGGAGCTTTCTTT
CASSAGQGDEGAFF
>TRBD1|TRBJ1-1|TRBV3-1/TRBV3-2|-
TGTGCCAGCAGCAACACACAGGGGAATGAAGCTTTCTTT
CASSNTQGNEAFF
>-|TRBJ1-5|TRBV5-4|-
TGTGCCAGCAGCATAGCCGGGACATATCAGCCCCAGCATTTT
CASSIAGTYQPQHF
>-|TRBJ2-2|TRBV24-1|-
TGTGCCACCAGTGATTTGGTGGCAGAGAACACCGGGGAGCTGTTTTTT
CATSDLVAENTGELFF
>-|TRBJ1-2|TRBV30|-
TGTGCCTGGAGTCCTTCCGGGAACTATGGCTACACCTTC
CAWSPSGNYGYTF
>TRBD2|TRBJ2-1|TRBV9|-
TGTGCCAGCAGCGTCCTAGCGGAAGCTTACAATGAGCAGTTCTTC
CASSVLAEAYNEQFF
>TRBD1|TRBJ1-2|TRBV2|-
TGTGCCAGCAGTGAGCCTCGGCAGGGGGCGAACTATGGCTACACCTTC
CASSEPRQGANYGYTF
>-|TRBJ2-3|TRBV19|once
TGTGCCACCTCCAGGGAATCCACAGATACGCAGTATTTT
CATSRESTDTQYF
>-|TRBJ1-1|TRBV5-1|-
TGCGCCAGCAGCGCTGGGCAGGAATCTGAAGCTTTCTTT
CASSAGQESEAFF
>TRBD2|TRBJ2-1|TRBV3-1/TRBV3-2|-
TGTGCCAGCAGCCAGGCCCCTAGCGGGGGATACAATGAGCAGTTCTTC
CASSQAPSGGYNEQFF
>-|TRBJ1-1|TRBV18|-
TGTGCCAGCTCACCAGTCCCGGACTTAATCCCGGCGAACACTGAAGCTTTCTTT
CASSPVPDLIPANTEAFF
>-|TRBJ2-7|TRBV30|-
TGTGCCTGGAGTTCACGGGAGCAGTACTTC
CAWSSREQYF
>TRBD2|TRBJ2-1|TRBV11-3|medium-sized
TGTGCCAGCAGACTCTTGGCGGGAGTTTCCTACAATGAGCAGTTCTTC
CASRLLAGVSYNEQFF
>-|TRBJ1-2|TRBV5-1|-
TGCGCCAGCAGACAGGGATCCAACTATGGCTACACCTTC
CASRQGSNYGYTF
>TRBD1|TRBJ1-4|TRBV12-5|-
TGTGCTAGTGGTTTGGGACAGGGAGACGAAAAACTGTTTTTT
CASGLGQGDEKLFF
>-|TRBJ1-1|TRBV6-5|-
TGTGCCAGCAGTTTACGTACAGGGTTGGAAGCTTTCTTT
CASSLRTGLEAFF
>-|TRBJ2-7|TRBV7-2|-
TGTGCCAGCAGCTTAGCCGGGATAGGGGGGGACGAGCAGTACTTC
CASSLAGIGGDEQYF
>-|TRBJ1-1|TRBV6-6|-
TGTGCCAGCAGTTATCCCCCTGAAGAACAGGGCAGGGGAGCTTTCTTT
CASSYPPEEQGRGAFF
>-|TRBJ1-3|TRBV5-1|-
TGCGCCAGCAGCCTTGGACAGTGGGGAGGCACCATATATTTT
CASSLGQWGGTIYF
>-|TRBJ2-7|TRBV3-1/TRBV3-2|-
TGTGCCAGCAGCCAAGACCTAGGGCGGGACGAGCAGTACTTC
CASSQDLGRDEQYF
>-|TRBJ1-2|TRBV25-1|-
TGTGCCAGCAGGAGTACGGGGGGTTCTAACTATGGCTACACCTTC
CASRSTGGSNYGYTF
>-|TRBJ1-1|TRBV4-3|-
TGCGCCAGCAGCCGGATTGCGAACACTGAAGCTTTCTTT
CASSRIANTEAFF
>-|TRBJ1-1|TRBV7-6|-
TGTGCCAGCAGCTTAGTAGTGTCGGGGGAGGGTGCTGAAGCTTTCTTT
CASSLVVSGEGAEAFF
>-|TRBJ2-1|TRBV7-9|few
TGTGCCAGCAGCTCAGGGTTCCACTCCTACAATGAGCAGTTCTTC
CASSSGFHSYNEQFF
>TRBD1|TRBJ2-3|TRBV7-3|-
TGTGCCAGCAGCTCGGACAGGGACACAGATACGCAGTATTTT
CASSSDRDTDTQYF
>TRBD1|TRBJ2-1|TRBV5-8|-
TGTGCCAGCAGCTTTTTACAGGGGATCGGCTCCTACAATGAGCAGTTCTTC
CASSFLQGIGSYNEQFF
>TRBD1|TRBJ1-2|TRBV30|-
TGTGCGCTCAGGGGGCTCAACTATGGCTACACCTTC
CALRGLNYGYTF
>-|TRBJ1-1|TRBV19|-
TGTGCCAGTAGAGAACAGGGTACTGAAGCTTTCTTT
CASREQGTEAFF
>TRBD2|TRBJ2-1|TRBV4-3|-
TGCGCCAGCAGCCAAGATCCCCCCGGACTAGCGGGAGGGCGCTCCTACAATGAGCAGTTCTTC
CASSQDPPGLAGGRSYNEQFF
>-|TRBJ1-6|TRBV7-6|once
TGTGCCAGCAGCTTAGCGTGGGGAGAGACAGAAAATTCACCCCTCCACTTT
CASSLAWGETENSPLHF
>TRBD1|TRBJ2-2|TRBV11-3|once
TGTGCCAGCAGCTTTCGGACAGGGGCGCGCACCGGGGAGCTGTTTTTT
CASSFRTGARTGELFF
>TRBD2|TRBJ2-7|TRBV2|once
TGTGCCAGCAGTTCAAGCGGGAGGGCCTCCGAGCAGTACTTC
CASSSSGRASEQYF
>TRBD1|TRBJ2-1|TRBV7-7|few
TGTGCCAGCAGCCCCGACAGGGGGAGACTTTACAATGAGCAGTTCTTC
CASSPDRGRLYNEQFF
>TRBD1|TRBJ2-5|TRBV3-1/TRBV3-2|-
TGTGCCAGCAGCCACCCAGGGGGTGCAGAGACCCAGTACTTC
CASSHPGGAETQYF
>-|TRBJ1-4|TRBV18|-
TGTGCCAGCTCGGAGGGGAGCGGAGAAAAACTGTTTTTT
CASSEGSGEKLFF
>TRBD1|TRBJ2-7|TRBV5-6|once
TGTGCCAGCAGCCGACAGGGAGCTTATTACGAGCAGTACTTC
CASSRQGAYYEQYF
>-|TRBJ2-7|TRBV27|-
TGTGCCAGCAGTGAGGAGGGGGCTGAGGAGCAGTACTTC
CASSEEGAEEQYF
>TRBD2|TRBJ2-3|TRBV27|-
TGTGCCAGCAGGCGGGAGGCCCGCACAGATACGCAGTATTTT
CASRREARTDTQYF
>-|TRBJ1-6|TRBV4-1|-
TGCGCCAGCAGCCAAGGGACCAGATCACCCCTCCACTTT
CASSQGTRSPLHF
>TRBD1|TRBJ1-1|TRBV19|-
TGTGCCAGCGGCCACAGGGGAACGAACACTGAAGCTTTCTTT
CASGHRGTNTEAFF
>-|TRBJ2-1|TRBV7-8|-
TGTGCCAGCAGCTTCCCGAGGGGGGAGGACTTTTACAATGAGCAGTTCTTC
CASSFPRGEDFYNEQFF
>TRBD1|TRBJ1-1|TRBV4-1|-
TGCGCCATCAGGGGGTTGGGTTTGAACACTGAAGCTTTCTTT
CAIRGLGLNTEAFF
>-|TRBJ2-2|TRBV5-5|-
TGTGCCAGCAGCGGGACATCGAACACCGGGGAGCTGTTTTTT
CASSGTSNTGELFF
>TRBD1|TRBJ1-1|TRBV6-5|-
TGTGCCAGCTTGGGACAGGGAGGGACTGAAGCTTTCTTT
CASLGQGGTEAFF